The rows below give T cell receptor beta chains drawn from one sample of a study of T-cell reconstitution after alpha-beta-depleted transplantation in children. TCRdb re-analysed the PCR reads in MiXCR, keeping a single row per CDR3 protein. The sample lists about 110,000 distinct CDR3 sequences; roughly 6.1% were seen once. This specimen consisted of PBMCs, mostly from graft donor cells, obtained 360 days after TCRalphabeta/CD19-depleted stem cell transplant. The receptors here all came from a male patient between 2 and 15 years old who had a stem cell transplant for acute lymphoblastic leukemia, so the T cells may come from the graft donor. Each CDR3 is given with its conserved first and last residue. D genes are given only for firm matches. Expanded clones get a size class; other rows say once, few or many, or leave the size out.

abundance	d_gene	j_gene	v_gene	CDR3aa	CDR3nt
many	.	TRBJ1-4	TRBV5-1	CASSSGATEKLFF	TGCGCCAGCAGCTCGGGAGCCACCGAAAAACTGTTTTTT
.	TRBD2	TRBJ2-5	TRBV15	CATSRDRLAGVGAKETQYF	TGTGCCACCAGCAGAGATCGACTAGCGGGAGTGGGGGCCAAAGAGACCCAGTACTTC
many	TRBD1	TRBJ2-7	TRBV7-9	CASSPRDSGSYEQYF	TGTGCCAGCAGCCCCCGGGACAGTGGCTCCTACGAGCAGTACTTC
few	TRBD1	TRBJ2-7	TRBV9	CASSVWTGDEQYF	TGTGCCAGCAGCGTATGGACAGGCGACGAGCAGTACTTC
many	TRBD1	TRBJ1-2	TRBV20-1	CSARFRDRGNYGYTF	TGCAGTGCCAGATTCCGGGACAGGGGCAACTATGGCTACACCTTC
many	.	TRBJ2-1	TRBV4-3	CASSSNGGPRNNEQFF	TGCGCCAGCAGCTCCAACGGGGGCCCCCGGAACAATGAGCAGTTCTTC
many	.	TRBJ2-7	TRBV7-9	CASSLGGGPYEQYF	TGTGCCAGCAGCTTAGGTGGGGGACCATACGAGCAGTACTTC
.	.	TRBJ1-2	TRBV25-1	CASSAGAYGYTF	TGTGCCAGCAGTGCCGGGGCCTATGGCTACACCTTC
few	TRBD1	TRBJ1-1	TRBV9	CASSGRQGGTEAFF	TGTGCCAGCAGCGGAAGACAGGGTGGAACTGAAGCTTTCTTT
.	.	TRBJ2-2	TRBV6-5	CASSPVVGELFF	TGTGCCAGCAGTCCCGTCGTTGGGGAGCTGTTTTTT
few	.	TRBJ2-5	TRBV7-8	CASRRQGSQYF	TGTGCCAGCCGAAGACAAGGGTCCCAGTACTTC
many	TRBD2	TRBJ2-1	TRBV28	CASSLGLAPYNEQFF	TGTGCCAGCAGTTTGGGACTAGCACCTTACAATGAGCAGTTCTTC
many	TRBD2	TRBJ2-5	TRBV12-3/TRBV12-4	CASRRRASGALRETQYF	TGTGCCAGCAGACGGAGGGCTAGCGGGGCCCTCCGGGAGACCCAGTACTTC
many	.	TRBJ2-1	TRBV24-1	CATSEQDGREQFF	TGTGCCACCAGTGAACAGGATGGTAGGGAGCAGTTCTTC
many	.	TRBJ2-7	TRBV3-1	CASSLDVSYEQYF	TGTGCCAGCAGCCTGGACGTGTCCTACGAGCAGTACTTC
.	.	TRBJ1-5	TRBV20-1	CSAKTDSNQPQHF	TGCAGTGCTAAGACAGATAGCAATCAGCCCCAGCATTTT
.	.	TRBJ2-1	TRBV4-1	CASSQVGGQHEQFF	TGCGCCAGCAGCCAAGTAGGGGGGCAGCATGAGCAGTTCTTC
many	.	TRBJ2-1	TRBV24-1	CATSDSGVNEQFF	TGTGCCACCAGTGATTCGGGGGTCAATGAGCAGTTCTTC
few	.	TRBJ2-5	TRBV20-1	CSAPRGLGTQYF	TGCAGTGCACCCCGGGGCCTGGGGACCCAGTACTTC
few	.	TRBJ2-7	TRBV13	CASSPILSYEQYF	TGTGCCAGCAGCCCCATCTTGTCCTACGAGCAGTACTTC
many	.	TRBJ2-7	TRBV12-3/TRBV12-4	CASTLWDEQYF	TGTGCCAGCACCCTATGGGACGAGCAGTACTTC
many	.	TRBJ2-3	TRBV9	CASSVVDRLGSSTDTQYF	TGTGCCAGCAGCGTAGTCGACAGGCTGGGATCTAGCACAGATACGCAGTATTTT
few	TRBD2	TRBJ2-1	TRBV27	CASSRGLVNEQFF	TGTGCCAGCAGCCGAGGACTAGTAAATGAGCAGTTCTTC
many	.	TRBJ1-6	TRBV12-3/TRBV12-4	CASSLGQSHNSPLHF	TGTGCCAGCAGCCTAGGCCAGTCCCATAATTCACCCCTCCACTTT
many	TRBD2	TRBJ2-7	TRBV9	CASSPASGTSDYEQYF	TGTGCCAGCAGCCCAGCGTCCGGGACTAGCGACTACGAGCAGTACTTC
many	.	TRBJ2-3	TRBV4-2	CASSLLWPALTDTQYF	TGTGCCAGCAGCCTTCTCTGGCCGGCCCTCACAGATACGCAGTATTTT
.	TRBD1	TRBJ2-5	TRBV6-5	CASTSTGGLGETQYF	TGTGCCAGCACCTCGACAGGGGGCTTGGGGGAGACCCAGTACTTC
many	.	TRBJ1-1	TRBV4-1	CASSPLDIGNTEAFF	TGCGCCAGCAGCCCTCTGGACATTGGGAACACTGAAGCTTTCTTT
many	TRBD2	TRBJ2-3	TRBV15	CATSRDPGRATDTQYF	TGTGCCACCAGCAGAGATCCGGGGAGGGCCACAGATACGCAGTATTTT
few	.	TRBJ2-3	TRBV28	CASSPLDRPRYPDTQYF	TGTGCCAGCAGTCCCCTCGACAGGCCCAGATATCCAGATACGCAGTATTTT
.	TRBD2	TRBJ2-1	TRBV7-6	CASSLEASGEYNEQFF	TGTGCCAGCAGCTTAGAAGCTAGCGGGGAGTACAATGAGCAGTTCTTC
many	.	TRBJ2-1	TRBV12-3/TRBV12-4	CASSWTTQYNEQFF	TGTGCCAGCAGTTGGACCACCCAATACAATGAGCAGTTCTTC
many	.	TRBJ2-7	TRBV29-1	CSVEGVHYEQYF	TGCAGCGTTGAGGGGGTACACTACGAGCAGTACTTC
many	.	TRBJ2-3	TRBV24-1	CATSHGSGSTDTQYF	TGTGCCACCAGCCACGGCAGCGGGAGCACAGATACGCAGTATTTT
.	.	TRBJ1-2	TRBV9	CASSVARGPGEYGYTF	TGTGCCAGCAGCGTCGCCAGGGGCCCGGGTGAATATGGCTACACCTTC
.	.	TRBJ2-5	TRBV9	CASSLSQGGTQYF	TGTGCCAGCAGCCTATCGCAGGGAGGGACCCAGTACTTC
.	.	TRBJ2-6	TRBV28	CASSLPSSGANVLTF	TGTGCCAGCAGTCTCCCGTCTTCGGGGGCCAACGTCCTGACTTTC
many	.	TRBJ1-2	TRBV29-1	CSVPVLQGYGYTF	TGCAGCGTTCCGGTCCTCCAGGGATATGGCTACACCTTC
few	TRBD1	TRBJ2-7	TRBV11-2	CASSKTGTGLREQYF	TGTGCCAGCAGCAAAACCGGGACAGGGCTTAGGGAGCAGTACTTC
few	TRBD2	TRBJ2-2	TRBV7-9	CASSPTSGGASGELFF	TGTGCCAGCAGCCCGACTAGCGGGGGGGCCTCCGGGGAGCTGTTTTTT
few	TRBD2	TRBJ2-1	TRBV9	CASSVGLSGDIYYNEQFF	TGTGCCAGCAGCGTAGGTCTTAGCGGGGACATATACTACAATGAGCAGTTCTTC
many	.	TRBJ2-7	TRBV29-1	CSVLLEGIYEQYF	TGCAGCGTTCTACTAGAGGGGATTTACGAGCAGTACTTC
.	TRBD1	TRBJ2-7	TRBV6-1	CASSPNRGAYEQYF	TGTGCCAGCAGTCCTAACAGGGGGGCCTACGAGCAGTACTTC
.	.	TRBJ2-6	TRBV7-3	CASSLSRGTGANVLTF	TGTGCCAGCAGCTTAAGTCGGGGAACTGGGGCCAACGTCCTGACTTTC
many	.	TRBJ1-2	TRBV4-2	CASSPIPQGQAYGYTF	TGTGCCAGCAGCCCGATTCCTCAGGGCCAGGCCTATGGCTACACCTTC
.	TRBD1	TRBJ1-1	TRBV6-5	CASSYTGAGNTEAFF	TGTGCCAGCAGTTACACAGGGGCGGGCAACACTGAAGCTTTCTTT
.	.	TRBJ2-2	TRBV10-3	CAISESRVPGELFF	TGTGCCATCAGTGAGTCCAGGGTCCCCGGGGAGCTGTTTTTT
few	.	TRBJ2-5	TRBV7-9	CASSSQGTRETQYF	TGTGCCAGCAGCTCGCAAGGGACGAGGGAGACCCAGTACTTC
few	.	TRBJ1-3	TRBV10-3	CAISASVAGSGNTIYF	TGTGCCATCAGCGCCTCAGTAGCAGGCTCTGGAAACACCATATATTTT